This TCR beta chain was sequenced in a study of T cell therapy after organ transplantation. Study-wide background: After therapy, patients were monitored for around 29 weeks. Study-level points and caveats: Concurrent antirejection and antiviral drugs remain unassessed confounders. In nonresponders, reduced coverage from low CD8+ yield may limit detected expansions.

Germline CDR1 reads SGHDT; CDR2 reads YYEEEE. The CDR3 has 12 amino acids. The V gene lost 6 bases and the J gene lost 1 base, with 7 bases spanning the gap. Here immunoSEQ multiplex PCR was the method, and the copy in TCRdb shows in-frame clones only, minus some. Here the sample spans around 19,000 clones, over 80% being singletons. Noted time point: 20-29 weeks after completion of therapy. This clone was seen only once. The target antigen is unknown. The input for sequencing was CD8+ T cells from blood, taken after autologous CMV-specific T cell therapy. The TCR originated in a human patient who had received a solid organ transplant and had CMV disease. Part of the T cells may come from the graft donor. The rearrangement joins TRBV5-6 to TRBJ2-5; D gene ambiguous. The CDR3 nucleotides read TGTGCCAGCATGGACCCCCAAGAGACCCAGTACTTC. It codes for CASMDPQETQYF. Full variable domain (remainder filled in from reference TRBV5-6 and TRBJ2-5): DAGVTQSPTHLIKTRGQQVTLRCSPKSGHDTVSWYQQALGQGPQFIFQYYEEEERQRGNFPDRFSGHQFPNYSSELNVNALLLGDSALYLCASMDPQETQYFGPGTRLLVL.